Listed below are T cell receptor beta chains from one sample, sequenced in a study of T cell responses to AZD1222 COVID-19 vaccine. Clones were read by immunoSEQ multiplex PCR, and TCRdb kept only the in-frame ones, dropping some. This table has roughly 91,000 clones, about 85% appearing once. Sequencing was performed on peripheral blood, taken on day 0 of AZD1222 vaccination. The receptors stem from an adult in good health. Both conserved end residues are part of each CDR3. Each record gives: J gene, V gene, D gene, clone size, CDR3 DNA, CDR3 protein. A D gene is named only where the DNA matches it firmly. Rows give clone size only sometimes, using once, few, many, or a class for an expanded clone.

j_call: TRBJ2-3
v_call: TRBV7-2
d_call: TRBD2
clone_size: NA
cdr3_nt: TGTGCCAGCAGCCGGAGTAGCGGGGGGACAGATACGCAGTATTTT
cdr3_aa: CASSRSSGGTDTQYF

j_call: TRBJ2-2
v_call: TRBV6-1
d_call: TRBD2
clone_size: NA
cdr3_nt: TGTGCCAGCAGTGAAGCTAGCGGGTACACCGGGGAGCTGTTTTTT
cdr3_aa: CASSEASGYTGELFF

j_call: TRBJ2-7
v_call: TRBV3-1/TRBV3-2
d_call: TRBD2
clone_size: NA
cdr3_nt: TGTGCCAGCAGCCAAGAGTCTAGCGGGGGGTACGAGCAGTACTTC
cdr3_aa: CASSQESSGGYEQYF

j_call: TRBJ2-2
v_call: TRBV7-2
d_call: TRBD1
clone_size: once
cdr3_nt: TGTGCCAGCAGCCACAGACAGGGGGAGGGAACCGGGGAGCTGTTTTTT
cdr3_aa: CASSHRQGEGTGELFF

j_call: TRBJ1-1
v_call: TRBV7-8
d_call: NA
clone_size: NA
cdr3_nt: TGTGCCAGCAGCTTAGAGATGCCGGGGACTGAAGCTTTCTTT
cdr3_aa: CASSLEMPGTEAFF

j_call: TRBJ2-5
v_call: TRBV29-1
d_call: NA
clone_size: NA
cdr3_nt: TGCAGCGTTGAAGGCGAGGGGCTGTGGACCCAGTACTTC
cdr3_aa: CSVEGEGLWTQYF

j_call: TRBJ1-3
v_call: TRBV28
d_call: NA
clone_size: NA
cdr3_nt: TGTGCCAGCAGTTTAAGGTCGGCGATCCTCTCTGGAAACACCATATATTTT
cdr3_aa: CASSLRSAILSGNTIYF

j_call: TRBJ1-2
v_call: TRBV6-5
d_call: NA
clone_size: NA
cdr3_nt: TGTGCCAGCTCCATTGGGGGGGCTCCACTCTATGGCTACACCTTC
cdr3_aa: CASSIGGAPLYGYTF

j_call: TRBJ2-3
v_call: TRBV2
d_call: NA
clone_size: NA
cdr3_nt: TGTGCCAACACAGGGCCCCAGACCACAGATACGCAGTATTTT
cdr3_aa: CANTGPQTTDTQYF

j_call: TRBJ2-1
v_call: TRBV7-8
d_call: NA
clone_size: NA
cdr3_nt: TGTGCCAGCACCCTCCCGGGTGGTAATCCGTTCTTC
cdr3_aa: CASTLPGGNPFF

j_call: TRBJ1-4
v_call: TRBV7-9
d_call: NA
clone_size: few
cdr3_nt: TGTGCCAGCAGCGCCAGACGGGCTAATGAAAAACTGTTTTTT
cdr3_aa: CASSARRANEKLFF

j_call: TRBJ1-4
v_call: TRBV11-1
d_call: NA
clone_size: NA
cdr3_nt: TGTGCCAGCAGCCATTTTGGGATTGGGAATGAAAAACTGTTTTTT
cdr3_aa: CASSHFGIGNEKLFF

j_call: TRBJ1-2
v_call: TRBV7-9
d_call: NA
clone_size: NA
cdr3_nt: TGTGCCAGCAGCTTAGCAGGGGGCTACACCTTC
cdr3_aa: CASSLAGGYTF

j_call: TRBJ1-3
v_call: TRBV5-1
d_call: NA
clone_size: once
cdr3_nt: TGTGCCAGCAGGCCTGGGGCGGGAAACACCATATATTTT
cdr3_aa: CASRPGAGNTIYF

j_call: TRBJ1-2
v_call: TRBV5-1
d_call: NA
clone_size: few
cdr3_nt: TGCGCCAGCAGCCAGGACAGAACCTATGGCTACACCTTC
cdr3_aa: CASSQDRTYGYTF

j_call: TRBJ2-2
v_call: TRBV11-2
d_call: NA
clone_size: NA
cdr3_nt: TGTGCCAGCAGCTTGGAGGGGCGCACATCCGGGGAGCTGTTTTTT
cdr3_aa: CASSLEGRTSGELFF

j_call: TRBJ2-1
v_call: TRBV5-1
d_call: TRBD2
clone_size: NA
cdr3_nt: TGCGCCAGCAGCAATAGGACTAGCGGGGGGAATGAGCAGTTCTTC
cdr3_aa: CASSNRTSGGNEQFF

j_call: TRBJ1-3
v_call: TRBV19
d_call: TRBD1
clone_size: NA
cdr3_nt: TGTGCCAGTGGGACAGGGATTGGAAACACCATATATTTT
cdr3_aa: CASGTGIGNTIYF